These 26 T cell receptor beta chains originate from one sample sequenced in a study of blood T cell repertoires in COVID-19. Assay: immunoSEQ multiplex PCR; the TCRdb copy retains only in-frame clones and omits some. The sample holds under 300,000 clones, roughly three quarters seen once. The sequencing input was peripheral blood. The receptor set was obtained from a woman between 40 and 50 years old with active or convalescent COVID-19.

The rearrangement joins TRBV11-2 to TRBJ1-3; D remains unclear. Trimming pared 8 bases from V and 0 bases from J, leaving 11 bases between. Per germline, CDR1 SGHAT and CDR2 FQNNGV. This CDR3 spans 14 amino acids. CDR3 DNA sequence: TGTGCCAGCTGCTACTCAGGCTCTGGAAACACCATATATTTT. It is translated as CASCYSGSGNTIYF.

The CDR3 loop is CASSTQGGASTDTQYF. In DNA form, the CDR3 reads TGTGCCAGCAGCACCCAGGGAGGGGCAAGCACAGATACGCAGTATTTT. This chain joins TRBV7-3 and TRBJ2-3, with 7 bases lining up with TRBD2. The germline V gene encodes CDR1 SGHTA and CDR2 FQGTGA. The CDR3 is 16 residues long. The trim removed 5 bases at V and 0 bases at J, leaving 8 bases unmatched.

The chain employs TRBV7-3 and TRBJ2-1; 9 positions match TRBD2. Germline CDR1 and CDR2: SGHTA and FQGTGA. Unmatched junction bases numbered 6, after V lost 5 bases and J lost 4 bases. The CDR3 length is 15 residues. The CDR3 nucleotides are TGTGCCAGCAGCCTGACTAGCGGCATATACAATGAGCAGTTCTTC. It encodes CASSLTSGIYNEQFF.

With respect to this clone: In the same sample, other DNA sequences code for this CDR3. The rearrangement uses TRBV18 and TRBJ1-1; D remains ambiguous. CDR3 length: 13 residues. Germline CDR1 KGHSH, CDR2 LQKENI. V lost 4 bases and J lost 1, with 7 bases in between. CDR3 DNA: TGTGCCAGCTCACGGGCAGGGAACACTGAAGCTTTCTTT. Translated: CASSRAGNTEAFF. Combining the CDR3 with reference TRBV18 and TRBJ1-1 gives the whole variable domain NAGVMQNPRHLVRRRGQEARLRCSPMKGHSHVYWYRQLPEEGLKFMVYLQKENIIDESGMPKERFSAEFPKEGPSILRIQQVVRGDSAAYFCASSRAGNTEAFFGQGTRLTVV.

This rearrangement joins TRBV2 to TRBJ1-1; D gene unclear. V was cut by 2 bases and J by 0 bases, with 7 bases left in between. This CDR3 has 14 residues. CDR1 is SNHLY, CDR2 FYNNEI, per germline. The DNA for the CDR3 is TGTGCCAGCAGTGAACGGTCCGTGAACACTGAAGCTTTCTTT. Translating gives CASSERSVNTEAFF.

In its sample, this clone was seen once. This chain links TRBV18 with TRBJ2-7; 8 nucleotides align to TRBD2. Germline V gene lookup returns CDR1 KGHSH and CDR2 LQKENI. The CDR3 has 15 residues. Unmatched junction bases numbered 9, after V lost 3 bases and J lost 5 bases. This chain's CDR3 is CASSPSGGARNEQYV. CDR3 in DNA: TGTGCCAGCTCACCCTCCGGGGGGGCGAGAAACGAGCAGTACGTC.

Here the CDR3 reads CASRGQGFEDTIYF. The CDR3 nucleotides are TGTGCCAGCAGAGGACAGGGGTTCGAAGACACCATATATTTT. The rearrangement uses TRBV28 and TRBJ1-3; 9 bases are a match to TRBD1. The junction had 8 bases not matched to a gene; V was cut back by 6 bases and J by 8 bases. CDR3 length equals 14 residues. Per germline, CDR1 MDHEN and CDR2 SYDVKM.

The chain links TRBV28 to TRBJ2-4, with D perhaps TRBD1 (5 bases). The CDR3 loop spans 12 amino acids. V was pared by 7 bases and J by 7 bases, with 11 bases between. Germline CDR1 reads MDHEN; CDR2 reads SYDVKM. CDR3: CASTGLGNIQYF. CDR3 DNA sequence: TGTGCCAGCACAGGGCTAGGGAACATTCAGTACTTC.

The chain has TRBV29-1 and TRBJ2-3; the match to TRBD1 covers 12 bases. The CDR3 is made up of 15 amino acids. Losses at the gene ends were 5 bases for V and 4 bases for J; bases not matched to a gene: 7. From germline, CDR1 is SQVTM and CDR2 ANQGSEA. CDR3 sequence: CSVKSGQGASDTQYF. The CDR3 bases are TGCAGCGTTAAATCGGGACAGGGGGCATCAGATACGCAGTATTTT.

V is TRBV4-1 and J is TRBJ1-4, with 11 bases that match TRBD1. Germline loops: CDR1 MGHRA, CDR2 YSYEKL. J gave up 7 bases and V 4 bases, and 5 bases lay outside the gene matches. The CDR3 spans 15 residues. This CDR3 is CASSRGQGAGEKLFF. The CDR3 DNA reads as TGCGCCAGCAGCCGAGGACAGGGGGCAGGTGAAAAACTGTTTTTT.

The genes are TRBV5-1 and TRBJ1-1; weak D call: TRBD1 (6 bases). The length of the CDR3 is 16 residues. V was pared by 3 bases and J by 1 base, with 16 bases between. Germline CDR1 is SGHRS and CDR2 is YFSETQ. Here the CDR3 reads CASSSSIQGGNTEAFF. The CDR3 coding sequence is TGCGCCAGCAGCTCATCCATACAGGGTGGGAACACTGAAGCTTTCTTT. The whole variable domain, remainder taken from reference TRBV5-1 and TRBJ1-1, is KAGVTQTPRYLIKTRGQQVTLSCSPISGHRSVSWYQQTPGQGLQFLFEYFSETQRNKGNFPGRFSGRQFSNSRSEMNVSTLELGDSALYLCASSSSIQGGNTEAFFGQGTRLTVV.

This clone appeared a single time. The CDR3 spells CASSLWGQGRKDTQYF. The CDR3 coding sequence is TGTGCCAGCAGTTTATGGGGACAGGGAAGGAAAGATACGCAGTATTTT. V and J are TRBV28 and TRBJ2-3, with 9 bases aligning to TRBD1. V trimming: 0 bases; J trimming: 5 bases; junction bases outside the gene matches: 6. CDR1 and CDR2 (germline): MDHEN, SYDVKM. The CDR3 totals 16 residues.

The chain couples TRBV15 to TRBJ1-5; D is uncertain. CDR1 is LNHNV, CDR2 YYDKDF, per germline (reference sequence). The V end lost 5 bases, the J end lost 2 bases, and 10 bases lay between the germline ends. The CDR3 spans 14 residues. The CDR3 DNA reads TGTGCCACCAGCCCGGGGTTGGGCAATCAGCCCCAGCATTTT. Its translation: CATSPGLGNQPQHF. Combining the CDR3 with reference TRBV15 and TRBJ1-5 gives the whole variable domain DAMVIQNPRYQVTQFGKPVTLSCSQTLNHNVMYWYQQKSSQAPKLLFHYYDKDFNNEADTPDNFQSRRPNTSFCFLDIRSPGLGDTAMYLCATSPGLGNQPQHFGDGTRLSIL.

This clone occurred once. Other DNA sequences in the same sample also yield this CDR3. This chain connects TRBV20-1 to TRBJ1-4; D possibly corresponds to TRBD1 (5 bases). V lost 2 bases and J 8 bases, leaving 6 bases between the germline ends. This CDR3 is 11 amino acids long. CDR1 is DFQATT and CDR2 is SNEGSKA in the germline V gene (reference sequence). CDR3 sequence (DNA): TGCAGTGCTAGACAGGGCGAAAAACTGTTTTTT. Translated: CSARQGEKLFF.

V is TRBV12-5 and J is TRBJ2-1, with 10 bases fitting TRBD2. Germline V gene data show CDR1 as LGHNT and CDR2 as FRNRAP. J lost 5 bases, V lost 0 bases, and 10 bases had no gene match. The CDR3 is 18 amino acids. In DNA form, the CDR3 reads TGTGCTAGTGGTTTGGTCCCAGCGGGGGGGTATTTAAACAATGAGCAGTTCTTC. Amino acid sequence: CASGLVPAGGYLNNEQFF.

CDR3 sequence: CASSRLGGVSEAFF. The CDR3 DNA follows: TGTGCCAGCAGCCGATTGGGAGGGGTAAGTGAAGCTTTCTTT. The chain is built from TRBV5-5 and TRBJ1-1; D is possibly TRBD1 (5 bases). Per the germline V gene, CDR1 is SGHKS and CDR2 is YYEKEE (reference sequence). The CDR3 sequence is 14 residues long. V lost 4 bases to trimming and J lost 7 bases, with 17 bases between them.

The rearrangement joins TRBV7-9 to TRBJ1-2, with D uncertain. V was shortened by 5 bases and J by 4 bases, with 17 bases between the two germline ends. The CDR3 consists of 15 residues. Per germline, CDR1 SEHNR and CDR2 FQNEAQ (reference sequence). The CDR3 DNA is TGTGCCAGCAGCCCCCGGAGTCCCTATTTCTATGGCTACACCTTC. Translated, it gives CASSPRSPYFYGYTF.

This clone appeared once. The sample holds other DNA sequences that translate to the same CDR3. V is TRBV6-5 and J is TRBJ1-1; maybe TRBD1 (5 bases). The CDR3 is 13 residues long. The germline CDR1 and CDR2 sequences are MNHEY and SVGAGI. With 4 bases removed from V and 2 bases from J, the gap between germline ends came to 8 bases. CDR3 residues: CASSFDSNTEAFF. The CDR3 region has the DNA TGTGCCAGCAGTTTCGACAGTAACACTGAAGCTTTCTTT.

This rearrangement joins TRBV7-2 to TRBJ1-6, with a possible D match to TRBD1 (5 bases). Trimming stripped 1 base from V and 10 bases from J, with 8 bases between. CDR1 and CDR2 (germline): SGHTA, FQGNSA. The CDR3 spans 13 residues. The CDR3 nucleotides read TGTGCCAGCAGCTTAGGGGGCTGGTCACCCCTCCACTTT. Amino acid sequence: CASSLGGWSPLHF.

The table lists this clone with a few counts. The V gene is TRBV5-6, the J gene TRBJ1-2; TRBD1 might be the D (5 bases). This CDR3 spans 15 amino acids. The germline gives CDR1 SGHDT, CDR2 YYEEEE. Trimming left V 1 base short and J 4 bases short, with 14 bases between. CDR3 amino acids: CASSLTGSLLYGYTF. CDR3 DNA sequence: TGTGCCAGCAGCTTGACAGGTTCTCTTCTCTATGGCTACACCTTC. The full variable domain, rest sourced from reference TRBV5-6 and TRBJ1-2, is DAGVTQSPTHLIKTRGQQVTLRCSPKSGHDTVSWYQQALGQGPQFIFQYYEEEERQRGNFPDRFSGHQFPNYSSELNVNALLLGDSALYLCASSLTGSLLYGYTFGSGTRLTVV.

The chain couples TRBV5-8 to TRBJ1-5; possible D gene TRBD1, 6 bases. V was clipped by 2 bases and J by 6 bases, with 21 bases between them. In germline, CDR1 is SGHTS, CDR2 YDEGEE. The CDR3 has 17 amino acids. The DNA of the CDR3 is TGTGCCAGCAGCTTTGTCCATGGACAGCCACCTCGTCAGCCCCAGCATTTT. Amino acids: CASSFVHGQPPRQPQHF.

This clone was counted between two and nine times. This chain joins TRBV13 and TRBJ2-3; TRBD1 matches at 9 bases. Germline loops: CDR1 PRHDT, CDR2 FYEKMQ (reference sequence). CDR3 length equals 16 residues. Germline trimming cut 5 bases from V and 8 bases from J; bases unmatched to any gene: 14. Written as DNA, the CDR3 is TGTGCCAGCAGCCAAGGGATCGGGACAGGGATGGGTACGCAGTATTTT. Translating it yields CASSQGIGTGMGTQYF.

As DNA, the CDR3 is TGTGCCAGCAGTGAACAGGGACTCACACAAGAGACCCAGTACTTC. It specifies CASSEQGLTQETQYF. The rearrangement joins TRBV2 to TRBJ2-5; possible D gene TRBD2, 6 bases. With 2 bases removed from V and 2 bases from J, the gap between germline ends came to 12 bases. Looked up from germline, CDR1 is SNHLY and CDR2 is FYNNEI. The CDR3 sequence is 15 residues long. Full variable domain (rest looked up from reference TRBV2 and TRBJ2-5): EPEVTQTPSHQVTQMGQEVILRCVPISNHLYFYWYRQILGQKVEFLVSFYNNEISEKSEIFDDQFSVERPDGSNFTLKIRSTKLEDSAMYFCASSEQGLTQETQYFGPGTRLLVL.

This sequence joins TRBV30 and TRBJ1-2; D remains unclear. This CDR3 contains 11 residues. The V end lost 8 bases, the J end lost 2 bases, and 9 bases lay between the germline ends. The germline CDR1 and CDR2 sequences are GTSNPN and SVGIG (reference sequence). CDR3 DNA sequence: TGTGCCCAGGCCGAGAACTATGGCTACACCTTC. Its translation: CAQAENYGYTF.

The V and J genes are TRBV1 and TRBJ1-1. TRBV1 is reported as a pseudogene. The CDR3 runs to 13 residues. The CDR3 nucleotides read TGCACCAGCTCGGGGGGGATAAACACTGAAGCTTTCTTT. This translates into CTSSGGINTEAFF.

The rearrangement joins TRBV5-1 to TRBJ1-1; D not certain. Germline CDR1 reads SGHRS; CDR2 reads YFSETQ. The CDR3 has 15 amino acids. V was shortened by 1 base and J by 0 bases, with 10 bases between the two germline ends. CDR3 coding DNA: TGCGCCAGCAGCTTGTCGGGAACACTGAACACTGAAGCTTTCTTT. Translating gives CASSLSGTLNTEAFF. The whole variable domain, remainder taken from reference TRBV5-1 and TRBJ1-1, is KAGVTQTPRYLIKTRGQQVTLSCSPISGHRSVSWYQQTPGQGLQFLFEYFSETQRNKGNFPGRFSGRQFSNSRSEMNVSTLELGDSALYLCASSLSGTLNTEAFFGQGTRLTVV.